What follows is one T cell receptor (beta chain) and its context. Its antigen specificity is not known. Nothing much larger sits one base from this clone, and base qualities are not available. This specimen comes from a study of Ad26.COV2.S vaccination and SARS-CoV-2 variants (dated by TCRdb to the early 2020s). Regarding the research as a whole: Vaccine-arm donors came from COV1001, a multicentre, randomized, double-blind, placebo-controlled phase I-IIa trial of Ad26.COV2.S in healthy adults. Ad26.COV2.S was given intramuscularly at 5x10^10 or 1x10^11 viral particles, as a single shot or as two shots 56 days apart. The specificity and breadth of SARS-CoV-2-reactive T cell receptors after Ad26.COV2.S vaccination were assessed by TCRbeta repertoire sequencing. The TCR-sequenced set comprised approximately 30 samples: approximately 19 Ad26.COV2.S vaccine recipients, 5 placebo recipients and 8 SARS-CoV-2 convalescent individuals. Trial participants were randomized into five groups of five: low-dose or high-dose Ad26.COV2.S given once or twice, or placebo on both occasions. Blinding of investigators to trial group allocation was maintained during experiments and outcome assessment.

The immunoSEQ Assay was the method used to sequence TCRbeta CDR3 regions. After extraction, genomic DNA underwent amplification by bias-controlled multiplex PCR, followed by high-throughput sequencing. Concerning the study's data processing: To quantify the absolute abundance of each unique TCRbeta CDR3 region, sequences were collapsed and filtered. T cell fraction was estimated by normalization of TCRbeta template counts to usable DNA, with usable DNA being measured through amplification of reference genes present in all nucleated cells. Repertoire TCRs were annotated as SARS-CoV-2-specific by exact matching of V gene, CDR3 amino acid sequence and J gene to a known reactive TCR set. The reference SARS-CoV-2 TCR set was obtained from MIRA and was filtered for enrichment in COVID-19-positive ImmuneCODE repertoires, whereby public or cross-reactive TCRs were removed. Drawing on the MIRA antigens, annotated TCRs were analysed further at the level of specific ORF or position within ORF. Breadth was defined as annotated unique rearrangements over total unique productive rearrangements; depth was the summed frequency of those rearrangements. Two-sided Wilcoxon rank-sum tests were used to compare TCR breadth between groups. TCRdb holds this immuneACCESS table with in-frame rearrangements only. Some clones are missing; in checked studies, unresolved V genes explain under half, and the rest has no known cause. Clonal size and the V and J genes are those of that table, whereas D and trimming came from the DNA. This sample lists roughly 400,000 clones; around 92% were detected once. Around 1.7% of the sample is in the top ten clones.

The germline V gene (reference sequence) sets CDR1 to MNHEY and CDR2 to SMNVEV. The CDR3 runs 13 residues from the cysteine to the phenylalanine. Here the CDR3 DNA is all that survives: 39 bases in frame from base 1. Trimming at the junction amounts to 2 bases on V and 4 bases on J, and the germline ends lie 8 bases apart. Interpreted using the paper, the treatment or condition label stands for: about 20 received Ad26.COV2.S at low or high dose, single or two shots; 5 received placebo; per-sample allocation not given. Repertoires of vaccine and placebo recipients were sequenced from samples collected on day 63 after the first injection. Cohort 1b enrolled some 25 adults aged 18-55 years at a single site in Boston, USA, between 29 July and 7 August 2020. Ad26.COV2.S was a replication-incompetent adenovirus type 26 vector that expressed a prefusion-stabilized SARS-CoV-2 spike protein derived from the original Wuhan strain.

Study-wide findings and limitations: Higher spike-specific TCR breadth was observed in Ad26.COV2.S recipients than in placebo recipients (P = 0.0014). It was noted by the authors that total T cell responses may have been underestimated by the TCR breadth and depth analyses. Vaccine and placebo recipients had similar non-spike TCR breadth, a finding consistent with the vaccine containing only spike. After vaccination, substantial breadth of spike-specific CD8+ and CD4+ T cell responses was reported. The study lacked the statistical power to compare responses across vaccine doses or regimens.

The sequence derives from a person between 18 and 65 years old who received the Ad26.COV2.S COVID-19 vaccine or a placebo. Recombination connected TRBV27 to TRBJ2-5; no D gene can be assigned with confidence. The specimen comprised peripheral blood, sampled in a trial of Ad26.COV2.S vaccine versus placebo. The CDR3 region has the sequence CASSLIGPETQYF. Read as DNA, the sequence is TGTGCCAGCAGTTTAATAGGGCCAGAGACCCAGTACTTC.